The 20 T cell receptor beta chains below all came from one sample that was sequenced in a study of neoadjuvant anti-PD-1 for oral cavity cancer. Libraries were prepared by immunoSEQ multiplex PCR; TCRdb keeps only in-frame clonotypes and omits some of them. Of about 72,000 clones detected, approximately 82% appear once; the ten largest clones hold about 3.7%. The sample here was PBMCs, taken before nivolumab (anti-PD-1) treatment. The receptors stem from a person between 35 and 79 years old with oral cavity squamous cell carcinoma.

This chain connects TRBV4-1 to TRBJ1-4; TRBD1 is a possible D gene (5 bases). Germline CDR1 reads MGHRA; CDR2 reads YSYEKL. V was trimmed by 1 base and J by 0 bases, leaving 6 bases between them. This CDR3 contains 15 residues. The CDR3 DNA sequence: TGCGCCAGCAGCCAAGCGGGGGCAACTAATGAAAAACTGTTTTTT. Protein: CASSQAGATNEKLFF.

This sequence joins TRBV18 and TRBJ2-5; the match to TRBD2 covers 9 bases. J lost 4 bases, V lost 1 base, and 7 bases had no gene match. CDR1 and CDR2 from the germline V gene are KGHSH and LQKENI. The CDR3 runs 16 residues. The CDR3 is CASSPRTLRGGETQYF. The DNA of the CDR3 is TGTGCCAGCTCACCACGAACGTTGCGGGGGGGAGAGACCCAGTACTTC. The variable domain in full, completed from reference TRBV18 and TRBJ2-5, reads NAGVMQNPRHLVRRRGQEARLRCSPMKGHSHVYWYRQLPEEGLKFMVYLQKENIIDESGMPKERFSAEFPKEGPSILRIQQVVRGDSAAYFCASSPRTLRGGETQYFGPGTRLLVL.

The count of this clone is one. The chain links TRBV4-2 to TRBJ2-7; 7 nucleotides align to TRBD1. In germline, CDR1 is LGHNA, CDR2 YNFKEQ. The V gene end was trimmed by 4 bases and the J gene end by 0 bases; junction bases not matched to a gene: 3. The CDR3 sequence is 14 residues long. This CDR3 is CASSPDRASYEQYF. The CDR3 DNA follows: TGTGCCAGCAGCCCCGACAGGGCCTCCTACGAGCAGTACTTC.

This clone was counted between two and nine times. The rearrangement joins TRBV7-9 to TRBJ1-1; no clear D gene. The CDR3 is 15 residues long. V was cut by 1 base and J by 1 base, with 10 bases left in between. Germline lookup yields CDR1 SEHNR and CDR2 FQNEAQ (reference sequence). The CDR3 loop reads CASSLGEATNTEAFF. CDR3 DNA sequence: TGTGCCAGCAGCTTAGGAGAGGCGACGAACACTGAAGCTTTCTTT.

This sequence joins TRBV29-1 and TRBJ2-3; D assignment may be TRBD1 or TRBD2 (5 bases each). Germline V lookup: CDR1 SQVTM, CDR2 ANQGSEA. Between the trimmed V and J ends, which lost 3 bases and 4 bases, there was a span of 20 bases. The CDR3 runs to 16 residues. The CDR3 nucleotides are TGCAGCGTTGAGCCTCCCGGTCGGGACCCTGCAGATACGCAGTATTTT. This translates into CSVEPPGRDPADTQYF.

The chain carries TRBV27 and TRBJ2-5; D might be TRBD2 (5 bases). Germline CDR1 MNHEY, CDR2 SMNVEV (reference sequence). This CDR3 contains 13 residues. The germline V and J ends were trimmed by 4 bases and 5 bases, with 11 bases remaining between them. In nucleotides, the CDR3 is TGTGCCAGCAGTTCCCCAGAGCGGGAGACCCAGTACTTC. This gives the protein CASSSPERETQYF.

This clone has a handful of counts. The chain recombines TRBV6-1 with TRBJ2-1; TRBD2 matches at 8 bases. The ends lost 3 bases at V and 4 bases at J; junction bases unmatched: 11. The V gene's germline CDR1 is MNHNS and CDR2 SASEGT. The CDR3 is 17 residues long. The CDR3 region has the DNA TGTGCCAGCAGTGAGTTCCCTGCCGGGACTAGTTACAATGAGCAGTTCTTC. It is translated as CASSEFPAGTSYNEQFF.

This clone was counted only a few times. The chain links TRBV7-3 to TRBJ1-2; 10 positions agree with TRBD1. V lost 5 bases, J lost 7 bases, and 7 bases stayed unmatched. In germline, CDR1 is SGHTA, CDR2 FQGTGA. This CDR3 is 14 amino acids long. This CDR3 reads CASSMTGGVGGYTF. The CDR3 DNA sequence: TGTGCCAGCAGCATGACAGGGGGCGTGGGTGGCTACACCTTC.

This chain joins TRBV19 and TRBJ2-7; D perhaps matches TRBD1 (6 bases). CDR3 length: 14 amino acids. Trimming shortened V by 5 bases and J by 5 bases, and 16 bases separated the two germline ends. Looked up from germline, CDR1 is LNHDA and CDR2 is SQIVND (reference sequence). CDR3 coding DNA: TGTGCCAGTAGTGACAACAGGGTTTCCAACGAGCAGTACTTC. Protein product: CASSDNRVSNEQYF.

This clone came up once. The genes are TRBV5-1 and TRBJ2-1; TRBD2 agrees at 14 bases. Unmatched junction bases numbered 3, after V lost 4 bases and J lost 6 bases. In germline, CDR1 is SGHRS, CDR2 YFSETQ. The CDR3 is 15 residues long. The CDR3 sequence is CASSAGTSGSNEQFF. The DNA for the CDR3 is TGCGCCAGCAGCGCCGGGACTAGCGGGAGCAATGAGCAGTTCTTC.

The rearrangement uses TRBV28 and TRBJ1-2, with 7 bases aligning to TRBD1. The germline V gene has CDR1 MDHEN and CDR2 SYDVKM. The CDR3 has 14 amino acids. Trimming at V came to 7 bases and at J to 3 bases, leaving 8 bases not matched to a gene. The DNA for the CDR3 is TGTGCCAGCACTACAGGGGCCCTTGACTATGGCTACACCTTC. Translation: CASTTGALDYGYTF.

The chain links TRBV4-1 to TRBJ2-6; no definite D call. The CDR3 contains 15 residues. V was clipped by 2 bases and J by 0 bases, with 5 bases between them. The germline CDR1 and CDR2 sequences are MGHRA and YSYEKL. The CDR3 nucleotides read TGCGCCAGCAGCCAACTGTACTCTGGGGCCAACGTCCTGACTTTC. The encoded protein is CASSQLYSGANVLTF.

The chain links TRBV27 to TRBJ1-2; the match to TRBD1 covers 7 bases. The CDR3 is 14 residues long. Trimming cost V 4 bases and J 5 bases; bases outside gene matches: 7. Germline V gene sequence: CDR1 MNHEY, CDR2 SMNVEV (reference sequence). The CDR3 is CASSSSGQAYGYTF. The CDR3 DNA is TGTGCCAGCAGTTCCTCCGGACAGGCTTATGGCTACACCTTC.

This chain uses TRBV10-3 with TRBJ1-5; TRBD1 matches 7 bases. The germline gives CDR1 ENHRY, CDR2 SYGVKD. After removal of 4 bases from V and 3 bases from J, the junction contained 6 bases not matched to a gene. This CDR3 region has 15 residues. CDR3 in amino acids: CAISGRGQPNQPQHF. CDR3 DNA: TGTGCCATCAGTGGGCGGGGACAGCCCAATCAGCCCCAGCATTTT.

This clone has more than one count but fewer than ten. This rearrangement joins TRBV19 to TRBJ1-2, with TRBD1 matching over 7 bases. The CDR3 length is 13 residues. Germline V CDR1 and CDR2: LNHDA, SQIVND (reference sequence). V dropped 5 bases and J dropped 2; count of bases not matched to a gene: 2. CDR3 nucleotide sequence: TGTGCCAGTAGTCTGACAGGGAACTATGGCTACACCTTC. Translation: CASSLTGNYGYTF.

This chain uses TRBV6-5 with TRBJ1-5; D is undetermined. Deletions cut 0 bases from V and 0 bases from J, with 9 bases between. CDR3 size: 16 residues. CDR1 and CDR2 (germline): MNHEY, SVGAGI. The CDR3 sequence is CASSYSPPYSNQPQHF. The CDR3 DNA is TGTGCCAGCAGTTACTCGCCGCCGTATAGCAATCAGCCCCAGCATTTT.

The J gene is TRBJ2-2, the V gene TRBV27; no clear D gene. CDR1 and CDR2 (germline): MNHEY, SMNVEV (reference sequence). Trimming removed 1 base from V and 0 bases from J, with 9 bases in between. This CDR3 spans 16 amino acids. The CDR3 here is CASSLWVGSNTGELFF. The CDR3 nucleotides are TGTGCCAGCAGTTTATGGGTAGGATCGAACACCGGGGAGCTGTTTTTT.

This sequence joins TRBV28 and TRBJ2-3; 12 bases fit TRBD2. The germline CDR1 and CDR2 sequences are MDHEN and SYDVKM. The CDR3 runs 16 residues. V was pared by 5 bases and J by 4 bases, with 7 bases of the junction left unmatched. The CDR3 nucleotides read TGTGCCAGCAGTGCATCTAGCGGGAGGGTGGCAGATACGCAGTATTTT. Protein product: CASSASSGRVADTQYF.

This clone was found a few times. V usage is TRBV2 and J usage is TRBJ1-2; maybe TRBD1 (5 bases). Germline-derived CDR1 and CDR2 are SNHLY and FYNNEI. The CDR3 is 12 amino acids. Trimming shortened V by 6 bases and J by 11 bases, and 16 bases separated the two germline ends. The chain's CDR3 is CASREGSPGYTF. CDR3 nucleotide sequence: TGTGCCAGCAGGGAGGGGTCCCCTGGTTACACCTTC.

The J gene is TRBJ1-4, the V gene TRBV27, with TRBD1 identical over 8 bases. Trimming at V came to 6 bases and at J to 7 bases, leaving 7 bases not matched to a gene. The CDR3 sequence is 14 residues long. The germline V gene encodes CDR1 MNHEY and CDR2 SMNVEV (reference sequence). The CDR3 reads CASRTGQGFEKLFF. The CDR3 region has the DNA TGTGCCAGCAGAACAGGACAGGGATTTGAAAAACTGTTTTTT.